Listed here is a single TCR beta chain. Its antigen remains unidentified. No qualities accompany the bases; no much larger clone lies one base away. The CDR3 regions of human TCRbeta chains were analyzed by immunosequencing. The authors processed their data as follows. TCRs in the repertoires were compared against a reference library of SARS-CoV-2-specific TCRs that had been generated with the MIRA antigen-specificity platform. Breadth was defined as the fraction of unique TCRs that were SARS-CoV-2-associated. Depth was defined as the fraction of total T cells that were SARS-CoV-2-associated. Using the MIRA data, every spike-specific TCR was mapped to the spike region that the TCR reacted to and assigned to either a CD4 or a CD8 class. Log10-transformed breadth and depth values were compared by one-way ANOVA with Sidak's multiple comparisons tests. TCRdb mirrors the immuneACCESS table, restricted to in-frame sequences. Some clones are absent from its copies; in checked studies, under half trace to an unresolved V gene, and the reason for the others is unknown. V and J calls and clone size are those listed in that table; D and trimming were worked out from the DNA. The sample table lists 150,000 to 200,000 clones, more than 85% of them with a count of one. The ten largest make up roughly 3.9% of the sample.

Explained via the paper, the time point label denotes: baseline before first vaccination. Vaccinee samples were obtained from the UK trials COV001 and COV002, which included a single-blind randomized controlled phase 2/3 trial of AZD1222 (ChAdOx1 nCoV-19) in healthy adults. For TCRbeta chain sequencing, PBMC samples from trial participants were taken at day 0 and at day 28 after the second dose. The CDR3 contains 14 residues, cysteine and phenylalanine counted. The DNA shown is the 42-base CDR3, in frame from base 1. Relative to germline, V is 7 bases shorter and J is 2 bases shorter, with 12 bases between their ends. Taken from the germline V gene (reference sequence), the CDR1 and CDR2 loops are LGHDT and YNNKEL. This sample was taken from a study of T cell responses to AZD1222 COVID-19 vaccine (dated by TCRdb to the early 2020s). With respect to the entire study: AZD1222 recipients whose second dose came at about 4 weeks and those whose second dose came at about 12 weeks were combined into one group, since spike-specific TCR depth and breadth did not differ between the two schedules. Trial participants were enrolled by age into subgroups of 18-55, 56-69 and 70-plus years, and around 150, 29 and 61 TCR-sequenced participants, respectively, were included in these subgroups. A total of 230 or so trial participants underwent TCR sequencing, of whom some 210 received two doses of AZD1222 and roughly 25 received two doses of the MenACWY control vaccine. The paper's findings and limits, for the study overall: Only six or seven AZD1222 recipients were SARS-CoV-2 seropositive at baseline, limiting conclusions about previously exposed vaccinees. In the small 56-69-year group, the increase in depth fell short of significance, most likely because of low power. Reportedly, close to half of the unique spike-specific TCRs recognized epitopes lying outside the regions that are mutated in the B.1.351 and B.1.1.7 variants. Because no day 14 peak-response samples were available, repertoires were characterized only after the peak T cell response. Participants were mostly white British, with more females than males. The authors suggested clonal diversity may have been underestimated. After two AZD1222 doses, spike-specific TCR breadth and depth were significantly higher than at day 0 and than in MenACWY recipients. The whole spike protein was spanned by vaccine-associated CD4 TCRs, and dominant responses were seen in regions 160-218 and 743-854.

This TCR came from an adult in good health. The V and J segments used are TRBV3-1 (or the pseudogene TRBV3-2) and TRBJ2-1; D gene: possibly TRBD1, on 5 matching bases. The sequenced sample was peripheral blood, obtained on day 0 of AZD1222 vaccination. The DNA reads as follows: TGTGCCAGCACCGCGGCAGGGCCCTACAATGAGCAGTTCTTC. It codes for CASTAAGPYNEQFF.